The 14 T cell receptor beta chains reported below all come from one sample, sequenced in a study of identical twins. MiXCR, run by TCRdb on the 5' RACE reads, gives a single entry per CDR3 protein. The sample carries over 200,000 distinct CDR3 sequences, roughly 7.1% recorded once. The sample also formed part of further work on T cells expressing NK-cell markers.

Material for sequencing was CD8+ T cells sorted from blood. The receptors here all came from a young woman in good health.

This clonotype has more than one count but fewer than ten. J is TRBJ1-2 and V is TRBV7-8, with D possibly matching TRBD1 (6 bases). The V gene lost 0 bases and the J gene lost 10 bases, with 21 bases spanning the gap. Germline V gene data show CDR1 as SGHVS and CDR2 as FQNEAQ. The CDR3 runs to 16 residues. The CDR3 region has the DNA TGTGCCAGCAGCTTAGCGCTCGGTGGTGGGGGCGACCCCTACACCTTC. Amino acids: CASSLALGGGGDPYTF.

The chain joins TRBV20-1 to TRBJ2-1, with 10 bases that match TRBD1. Trimming at V came to 1 base and at J to 7 bases, leaving 10 bases not matched to a gene. CDR3 length: 16 residues. Per the germline V gene, CDR1 is DFQATT and CDR2 is SNEGSKA (reference sequence). The CDR3, as DNA: TGCAGTGCTAGAGGCAGCCGGGACAGGGGAAGGAATGAGCAGTTCTTC. This codes for CSARGSRDRGRNEQFF.

This clonotype occurred a few times. This chain connects TRBV27 to TRBJ2-7; maybe TRBD2 (6 bases). V was clipped by 4 bases and J by 0 bases, with 13 bases between them. The germline CDR1 and CDR2 sequences are MNHEY and SMNVEV (reference sequence). The CDR3 is made up of 15 amino acids. The CDR3 DNA reads as TGTGCCAGCAGTTACTCTGGCGGGGTCTCCTACGAGCAGTACTTC. Its protein product is CASSYSGGVSYEQYF.

This clonotype was counted only a few times. V usage is TRBV30 and J usage is TRBJ2-7; 9 positions agree with TRBD1. The CDR3 runs to 14 residues. With V trimmed by 4 bases and J by 5 bases, 9 bases remained unmatched. The germline CDR1 and CDR2 sequences are GTSNPN and SVGIG (reference sequence). CDR3 sequence (DNA): TGTGCCTGGAACTCCGGGACAGGGAGCCACGAGCAGTACTTC. Its protein product is CAWNSGTGSHEQYF.

This clonotype was seen more than once but under ten times. J is TRBJ2-7 and V is TRBV25-1, with D possibly TRBD2 on 6 matching bases. The CDR3 extends over 14 amino acids. In germline, CDR1 is MGHDK, CDR2 SYGVNS. The V gene lost 3 bases and the J gene lost 1 base, with 10 bases spanning the gap. CDR3 DNA sequence: TGTGCCAGCAGTGAGTCGGGGGTTTCCTACGAGCAGTACTTC. As protein: CASSESGVSYEQYF.

This clonotype was counted only a few times. The chain recombines TRBV18 with TRBJ2-5, with 8 bases identical to TRBD2. J was trimmed by 1 base and V by 8 bases; bases with no gene match: 12. CDR3 size: 16 residues. Germline loops: CDR1 KGHSH, CDR2 LQKENI. CDR3 loop: CASNPRGGPTQETQYF. For the CDR3, the DNA is TGTGCCAGCAATCCTCGGGGGGGACCGACCCAAGAGACCCAGTACTTC.

There are many counts of this clonotype. The chain couples TRBV7-9 to TRBJ2-1, with a possible D match to TRBD2 (6 bases). The ends were cut back, 4 bases at V and 14 bases at J, with 12 bases in the middle. CDR1 is SEHNR, CDR2 FQNEAQ, per germline (reference sequence). This CDR3 has 11 residues. The CDR3 coding sequence is TGTGCCAGCAGCTACGGACCGGGAGAGTTCTTC. Translation: CASSYGPGEFF.

In its sample, this clonotype was seen a few times. The gene calls are TRBV2 and TRBJ1-2; D ambiguous. CDR1 and CDR2 from the germline V gene are SNHLY and FYNNEI. The CDR3 length is 14 residues. Trimming took 8 bases from V and 1 from J, leaving 14 bases between them. CDR3 sequence (DNA): TGTGCCAGCGGAGGATCTCGGCATAACTATGGCTACACCTTC. It codes for CASGGSRHNYGYTF.

The chain joins TRBV7-9 to TRBJ1-4; 8 bases line up with TRBD1. This CDR3 has 14 residues. CDR1 is SEHNR, CDR2 FQNEAQ, per germline (reference sequence). Trimming removed 5 bases from V and 2 bases from J; junction bases left unmatched: 1. The CDR3: CASSHRGTNEKLFF. The CDR3 DNA reads as TGTGCCAGCAGCCACAGGGGGACTAATGAAAAACTGTTTTTT.

The chain uses TRBV7-9 and TRBJ2-7; TRBD2 might be the D (7 bases). Germline V gene lookup returns CDR1 SEHNR and CDR2 FQNEAQ (reference sequence). The germline V and J ends were trimmed by 0 bases and 6 bases, with 18 bases remaining between them. This CDR3 has 16 amino acids. The CDR3 loop is CASSLALTPRGGEQYF. CDR3 sequence (DNA): TGTGCCAGCAGCTTAGCGTTGACACCGAGGGGGGGCGAGCAGTACTTC.

The rearrangement uses TRBV27 and TRBJ1-5; D possibly corresponds to TRBD1 (5 bases). The CDR3 consists of 16 residues. Trimming removed 5 bases at V and 4 bases at J, with 18 bases between. Germline assignment: CDR1 MNHEY and CDR2 SMNVEV (reference sequence). CDR3: CASSPGTAGGNQPQHF. CDR3 DNA sequence: TGTGCCAGCAGTCCAGGGACGGCGGGGGGAAATCAGCCCCAGCATTTT.

This clonotype was seen at least ten times. The chain combines TRBV12-3 or TRBV12-4 with TRBJ2-1; D not certain. Trimming stripped 5 bases from V and 7 bases from J, with 15 bases between. The CDR3 contains 14 residues. The CDR3, as DNA: TGTGCCAGCAGTCCGTATAATCCGGAGAATGAGCAGTTCTTC. This sequence encodes CASSPYNPENEQFF.

V usage is TRBV27 and J usage is TRBJ1-5; D is perhaps TRBD1 (5 bases). V was shortened by 0 bases and J by 3 bases, with 9 bases between the two germline ends. There are 15 residues in the CDR3. Germline V gives CDR1 MNHEY, CDR2 SMNVEV (reference sequence). DNA for the CDR3: TGTGCCAGCAGTTTATCTGCCAGGGCCAATCAGCCCCAGCATTTT. This encodes CASSLSARANQPQHF.

The rearrangement uses TRBV6-2 or TRBV6-3 and TRBJ2-7, with TRBD1 matching 8 bases. Losses at the gene ends were 2 bases for V and 6 bases for J; bases not matched to a gene: 6. Per the germline V gene, CDR1 is MNHEY and CDR2 is SVGEGT. The CDR3 is made up of 14 amino acids. The CDR3 sequence: CASSYIQGAREQYF. The CDR3 nucleotides are TGTGCCAGCAGTTACATCCAGGGGGCCCGCGAGCAGTACTTC.